Listed below are T cell receptor beta chains from one sample, sequenced in a study of technical replicates of blood from a handful of donors. Sequenced by immunoSEQ multiplex PCR; TCRdb stores in-frame clones only, minus some. The repertoire holds 65,000 to 95,000 clones, 95% to 98% seen once, with approximately 0.15% in the top ten. The sample consisted of T cells isolated from PBMCs. The receptors shown here come from a human donor in good health. Each CDR3 is given with its conserved first and last residue. The D gene is left open where the match is weak. For some rows the clone size is stated as once, few or many, or as a class when expanded; others skip it.

d_call: TRBD1
j_call: TRBJ2-7
clone_size: .
v_call: TRBV4-1
cdr3_aa: CASSRAGTGGDEQYF
cdr3_nt: TGCGCCAGCAGCCGAGCCGGGACAGGGGGCGACGAGCAGTACTTC

d_call: TRBD1
j_call: TRBJ1-2
clone_size: .
v_call: TRBV27
cdr3_aa: CASSLRQGQDGYTF
cdr3_nt: TGTGCCAGCAGTTTGCGACAGGGCCAGGATGGCTACACCTTC

d_call: .
j_call: TRBJ2-7
clone_size: .
v_call: TRBV25-1
cdr3_aa: CASAVRGNEQYF
cdr3_nt: TGTGCCAGCGCCGTCCGGGGGAACGAGCAGTACTTC

d_call: TRBD1
j_call: TRBJ1-5
clone_size: .
v_call: TRBV28
cdr3_aa: CASSPPGQGFNQPQHF
cdr3_nt: TGTGCCAGCAGTCCTCCCGGACAGGGCTTCAATCAGCCCCAGCATTTT

d_call: .
j_call: TRBJ1-5
clone_size: .
v_call: TRBV11-2
cdr3_aa: CASSLRSGANQPQHF
cdr3_nt: TGTGCCAGCAGCTTACGATCAGGGGCAAATCAGCCCCAGCATTTT

d_call: TRBD2
j_call: TRBJ2-7
clone_size: .
v_call: TRBV10-3
cdr3_aa: CAISVTSGRAPGSYEQYF
cdr3_nt: TGTGCCATCAGTGTGACTAGCGGGAGGGCCCCCGGCTCCTACGAGCAGTACTTC

d_call: .
j_call: TRBJ2-1
clone_size: .
v_call: TRBV15
cdr3_aa: CATSNGWGESEQFF
cdr3_nt: TGTGCCACCAGCAACGGCTGGGGGGAATCTGAGCAGTTCTTC

d_call: TRBD2
j_call: TRBJ2-1
clone_size: few
v_call: TRBV6-4
cdr3_aa: CASSDGSSGIDEQFF
cdr3_nt: TGTGCCAGCAGTGACGGGTCTAGCGGGATCGATGAGCAGTTCTTC

d_call: .
j_call: TRBJ2-5
clone_size: .
v_call: TRBV18
cdr3_aa: CASSPAGRETQYF
cdr3_nt: TGTGCCAGCTCACCGGCGGGGAGAGAGACCCAGTACTTC

d_call: .
j_call: TRBJ1-1
clone_size: .
v_call: TRBV5-4
cdr3_aa: CASSSGTRGSDTEAFF
cdr3_nt: TGTGCCAGCAGCTCCGGGACAAGGGGCAGCGACACTGAAGCTTTCTTT

d_call: .
j_call: TRBJ2-5
clone_size: .
v_call: TRBV25-1
cdr3_aa: CASSPIRGDGQETQYF
cdr3_nt: TGTGCCAGCAGTCCTATCCGCGGGGACGGTCAAGAGACCCAGTACTTC

d_call: TRBD2
j_call: TRBJ2-7
clone_size: .
v_call: TRBV19
cdr3_aa: CASSKRPGGPPYEQYF
cdr3_nt: TGTGCCAGTAGTAAGCGACCGGGAGGTCCCCCCTACGAGCAGTACTTC

d_call: .
j_call: TRBJ2-1
clone_size: .
v_call: TRBV19
cdr3_aa: CASSIVPSNEQFF
cdr3_nt: TGTGCCAGTAGTATAGTTCCGAGCAATGAGCAGTTCTTC

d_call: .
j_call: TRBJ2-4
clone_size: .
v_call: TRBV4-1
cdr3_aa: CASSQLFGTKNIQYF
cdr3_nt: TGCGCCAGCAGCCAACTTTTCGGGACCAAAAACATTCAGTACTTC

d_call: .
j_call: TRBJ2-1
clone_size: .
v_call: TRBV27
cdr3_aa: CASSLSLSSYNEQFF
cdr3_nt: TGTGCCAGCAGTTTGTCGCTGAGCTCCTACAATGAGCAGTTCTTC

d_call: .
j_call: TRBJ2-1
clone_size: .
v_call: TRBV6-1
cdr3_aa: CASSEVVKSYNEQFF
cdr3_nt: TGTGCCAGCAGTGAAGTAGTGAAATCCTACAATGAGCAGTTCTTC

d_call: .
j_call: TRBJ2-7
clone_size: .
v_call: TRBV11-3
cdr3_aa: CASSPRGDSYEQYF
cdr3_nt: TGTGCCAGCAGCCCCAGGGGGGATTCCTACGAGCAGTACTTC

d_call: .
j_call: TRBJ2-2
clone_size: .
v_call: TRBV9
cdr3_aa: CASSVALPGLPEIGGELFF
cdr3_nt: TGTGCCAGCAGCGTAGCCCTCCCGGGGTTACCCGAAATTGGAGGGGAGCTGTTTTTT

d_call: .
j_call: TRBJ1-2
clone_size: .
v_call: TRBV6-1
cdr3_aa: CASSDLDRTYGYTF
cdr3_nt: TGTGCCAGCAGTGACCTAGACAGAACCTATGGCTACACCTTC

d_call: TRBD2
j_call: TRBJ2-7
clone_size: .
v_call: TRBV4-1
cdr3_aa: CASSHAGRGNSYEQYF
cdr3_nt: TGCGCCAGCAGCCATGCGGGGCGGGGGAACTCCTACGAGCAGTACTTC

d_call: .
j_call: TRBJ2-3
clone_size: .
v_call: TRBV28
cdr3_aa: CASGSGGDTDTQYF
cdr3_nt: TGTGCCAGCGGGAGCGGAGGGGACACAGATACGCAGTATTTT

d_call: TRBD2
j_call: TRBJ2-3
clone_size: .
v_call: TRBV2
cdr3_aa: CASSGGGVDTQYF
cdr3_nt: TGTGCCAGCAGTGGCGGGGGGGTAGATACGCAGTATTTT

d_call: .
j_call: TRBJ2-7
clone_size: once
v_call: TRBV6-1
cdr3_aa: CASSAGATYEQYF
cdr3_nt: TGTGCCAGCAGTGCAGGGGCCACCTACGAGCAGTACTTC

d_call: .
j_call: TRBJ2-7
clone_size: .
v_call: TRBV27
cdr3_aa: CASSLDARGHEQYF
cdr3_nt: TGTGCCAGCAGTTTAGATGCCCGGGGTCACGAGCAGTACTTC

d_call: .
j_call: TRBJ1-2
clone_size: .
v_call: TRBV19
cdr3_aa: CASSQRTALRDYGYTF
cdr3_nt: TGTGCCAGTAGCCAAAGGACAGCTTTAAGGGACTATGGCTACACCTTC

d_call: TRBD1
j_call: TRBJ1-6
clone_size: .
v_call: TRBV18
cdr3_aa: CASSQGGDSPLHF
cdr3_nt: TGTGCCAGCTCGCAGGGGGGTGATTCACCCCTCCACTTT

d_call: TRBD1
j_call: TRBJ1-1
clone_size: .
v_call: TRBV7-6
cdr3_aa: CASSSLKDRGREAFF
cdr3_nt: TGTGCCAGCAGCTCACTCAAGGACAGGGGCCGTGAAGCTTTCTTT

d_call: .
j_call: TRBJ1-2
clone_size: once
v_call: TRBV2
cdr3_aa: CASSWQGLRGNYGYTF
cdr3_nt: TGTGCCAGCTCTTGGCAGGGGCTAAGAGGTAACTATGGCTACACCTTC

d_call: .
j_call: TRBJ1-3
clone_size: .
v_call: TRBV7-8
cdr3_aa: CASSFGHSGNTIYF
cdr3_nt: TGTGCCAGCAGCTTTGGGCATTCTGGAAACACCATATATTTT

d_call: TRBD1
j_call: TRBJ2-5
clone_size: .
v_call: TRBV28
cdr3_aa: CASRGSGQKEETQYF
cdr3_nt: TGTGCCAGCAGAGGATCGGGACAGAAGGAAGAGACCCAGTACTTC

d_call: TRBD1
j_call: TRBJ1-5
clone_size: .
v_call: TRBV7-9
cdr3_aa: CASSPGTGSFGQPQHF
cdr3_nt: TGTGCCAGCAGCCCCGGGACAGGGAGTTTTGGTCAGCCCCAGCATTTT

d_call: .
j_call: TRBJ1-1
clone_size: .
v_call: TRBV4-1
cdr3_aa: CASSQAGRNTEAFF
cdr3_nt: TGCGCCAGCAGCCAAGCCGGTAGGAACACTGAAGCTTTCTTT

d_call: TRBD1
j_call: TRBJ1-2
clone_size: .
v_call: TRBV11-3
cdr3_aa: CASSFRGLGGYTF
cdr3_nt: TGTGCCAGCAGTTTCAGGGGGCTGGGTGGCTACACCTTC

d_call: TRBD1
j_call: TRBJ1-6
clone_size: .
v_call: TRBV2
cdr3_aa: CASSELQGALRDSPLHF
cdr3_nt: TGTGCCAGCAGTGAACTCCAGGGGGCCCTCCGAGATTCACCCCTCCACTTT

d_call: TRBD1
j_call: TRBJ1-1
clone_size: .
v_call: TRBV19
cdr3_aa: CASSSRQGMNTEAFF
cdr3_nt: TGTGCCAGTAGTTCCCGACAGGGTATGAACACTGAAGCTTTCTTT

d_call: .
j_call: TRBJ2-3
clone_size: .
v_call: TRBV28
cdr3_aa: CASSLGGKRDTQYF
cdr3_nt: TGTGCCAGCAGTTTGGGCGGGAAAAGGGATACGCAGTATTTT

d_call: .
j_call: TRBJ1-4
clone_size: .
v_call: TRBV11-2
cdr3_aa: CASSLAGIGEKLFF
cdr3_nt: TGTGCCAGCAGCTTAGCGGGGATCGGCGAAAAACTGTTTTTT

d_call: .
j_call: TRBJ2-7
clone_size: .
v_call: TRBV5-6
cdr3_aa: CASSLGPHYEQYF
cdr3_nt: TGTGCCAGCAGCTTGGGGCCACACTACGAGCAGTACTTC